Below are 7 T cell receptor beta chains sequenced from a single sample in a study of T cells in Graves' hyperthyroidism and ophthalmopathy. Amplified regions were TCR beta CDR3 sequences from RNA transcripts. TCR CDR3 regions were first amplified by RT-PCR with HTBI primers. TCRdb redid the calling of the multiplex PCR reads with MiXCR, one entry per CDR3 protein. The profile shows around 540,000 distinct CDR3 sequences, roughly 16% of them singletons. The sequenced material came from blood. These receptors all come from a woman in her thirties with Graves' ophthalmopathy.

This clonotype came up many times. V and J are TRBV11-2 and TRBJ2-4, with a weak D call TRBD2 (6 bases). The CDR3 loop spans 14 amino acids. The germline gives CDR1 SGHAT, CDR2 FQNNGV. Trimming removed 1 base from V and 9 bases from J, with 13 bases in between. This CDR3 is CASSLAGGIRIQYF. The DNA of the CDR3 is TGTGCCAGCAGCTTAGCTGGGGGGATACGCATTCAGTACTTC.

The V call is TRBV28, the J call TRBJ2-7; 9 bases match TRBD1. CDR3 size: 15 residues. J gave up 0 bases and V 5 bases, and 5 bases lay outside the gene matches. The germline V gene has CDR1 MDHEN and CDR2 SYDVKM. CDR3 in amino acids: CASSTGGYRSYEQYF. The CDR3 nucleotides read TGTGCCAGCAGTACAGGGGGCTATCGCTCCTACGAGCAGTACTTC.

The chain couples TRBV12-3 or TRBV12-4 to TRBJ2-4; D possibly corresponds to TRBD1 (6 bases). The CDR3 has 14 residues. Trimming shortened V by 3 bases and J by 6 bases, and 12 bases separated the two germline ends. CDR3 nucleotide sequence: TGTGCCAGCAGTTTCGGGGACATATCAAACATTCAGTACTTC. Translation: CASSFGDISNIQYF.

This clonotype was recorded at least ten times. This chain uses TRBV5-6 with TRBJ2-7; a possible D gene is TRBD2 (5 bases). Looked up from germline, CDR1 is SGHDT and CDR2 is YYEEEE. Trimming stripped 0 bases from V and 3 bases from J, with 16 bases between. This CDR3 region has 16 residues. CDR3 protein: CASSLAGPGLSYEQYF. The CDR3 DNA is TGTGCCAGCAGCTTGGCGGGCCCGGGGTTGAGCTACGAGCAGTACTTC. The entire variable domain, with the rest obtained from reference TRBV5-6 and TRBJ2-7, is as follows: DAGVTQSPTHLIKTRGQQVTLRCSPKSGHDTVSWYQQALGQGPQFIFQYYEEEERQRGNFPDRFSGHQFPNYSSELNVNALLLGDSALYLCASSLAGPGLSYEQYFGPGTRLTVT.

The CDR3 protein is CASTLGQGVAKNIQYF. The CDR3, as DNA: TGTGCCAGCACCCTAGGACAGGGAGTCGCCAAAAACATTCAGTACTTC. V gene TRBV6-1 combines with J gene TRBJ2-4; 8 bases line up with TRBD1. Germline assignment: CDR1 MNHNS and CDR2 SASEGT. V shed 7 bases and J 1 base; nucleotides not matched to a gene: 9. The CDR3 runs 16 residues.

This clonotype was found a few times. The chain links TRBV15 to TRBJ2-7; 12 bases line up with TRBD2. CDR1 is LNHNV and CDR2 is YYDKDF in the germline V gene (reference sequence). The CDR3 extends over 16 amino acids. The V gene end was trimmed by 3 bases and the J gene end by 7 bases; junction bases not matched to a gene: 10. In nucleotides, the CDR3 is TGTGCCACCAGCAGTTTAGGACTAGCGGGATTGAGGGAGCAGTACTTC. Translation: CATSSLGLAGLREQYF.

The rearrangement uses TRBV5-1 and TRBJ1-6; 10 bases are a match to TRBD1. The germline CDR1 and CDR2 sequences are SGHRS and YFSETQ. The CDR3 sequence is 16 residues long. Germline trimming cut 3 bases from V and 5 bases from J; bases unmatched to any gene: 5. CDR3 in DNA: TGCGCCAGCAGCTCCGGGACAGGGGTGAATAATTCACCCCTCCACTTT. Its translation is CASSSGTGVNNSPLHF.